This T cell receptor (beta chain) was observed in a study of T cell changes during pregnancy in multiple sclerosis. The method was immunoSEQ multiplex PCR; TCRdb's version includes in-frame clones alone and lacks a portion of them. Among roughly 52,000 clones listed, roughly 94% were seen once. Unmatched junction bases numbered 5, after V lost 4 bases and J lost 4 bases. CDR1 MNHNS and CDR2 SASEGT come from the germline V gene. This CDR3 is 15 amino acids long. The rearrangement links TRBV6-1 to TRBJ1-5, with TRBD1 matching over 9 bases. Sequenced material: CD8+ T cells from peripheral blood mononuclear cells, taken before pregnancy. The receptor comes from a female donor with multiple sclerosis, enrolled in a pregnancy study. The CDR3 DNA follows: TGTGCCAGCAGTGCGGGACAGGGTAGAAATCAGCCCCAGCATTTT. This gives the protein CASSAGQGRNQPQHF.